Listed here are 31 T cell receptor beta chains from one sample, sequenced in a study of blood T cell repertoires in COVID-19 (dated by TCRdb to 2020 to 2022). The method was the immunoSEQ multiplex PCR assay. Here the immuneACCESS table is served through TCRdb, limited to in-frame sequences with V and J called. Missing clones are a known gap in these copies; in checked studies unresolved V genes cover under half, and the rest lacks a known reason. A total of under 200,000 clones appear in this sample, about 82% of them only once. The ten largest make up 4.5% to 6.5% of the sample. Sequencing used PBMCs or T cells enriched from blood (not recorded which). The source is a man aged 40-49 years with acute COVID-19.

This sequence joins TRBV21-1 and TRBJ2-7; the D segment call TRBD2 is taken from the table without a DNA check. TRBV21-1 is designated a pseudogene. The CDR3 sequence is 21 residues long. The CDR3 nucleotides are TGTGCCAGCAGCAAAGGGGGGCCAACATATTCGGGGGGCCTATCCCTTTACGAGCAGTACTTC. Protein product: CASSKGGPTYSGGLSLYEQYF.

J is TRBJ2-3 and V is TRBV4-1, with 13 bases lining up with TRBD2. CDR3 length equals 17 residues. The V and J ends lost 3 bases and 5 bases, in that order; junction bases with no gene match: 8. Per the germline V gene, CDR1 is MGHRA and CDR2 is YSYEKL. The CDR3 nucleotides read TGCGCCAGCAGCCAGCCTACTAGCGGGAGGGCCCAAGATACGCAGTATTTT. This codes for CASSQPTSGRAQDTQYF.

The gene calls are TRBV7-8 and TRBJ1-2; no clear D gene. This CDR3 has 14 amino acids. From germline, CDR1 is SGHVS and CDR2 FQNEAQ. Between the trimmed V and J ends, which lost 3 bases and 3 bases, there was a span of 11 bases. This CDR3 is CASSFHLRDYGYTF. CDR3 DNA: TGTGCCAGCAGCTTCCATCTACGGGACTATGGCTACACCTTC.

This chain connects TRBV9 to TRBJ1-2; possible D gene TRBD1, 6 bases. The CDR3 consists of 14 residues. The V end lost 4 bases, the J end lost 3 bases, and 13 bases lay between the germline ends. Looked up from germline, CDR1 is SGDLS and CDR2 is YYNGEE. The CDR3 sequence: CASSTGQQDYGYTF. DNA of the CDR3: TGTGCCAGCAGCACAGGACAGCAAGACTATGGCTACACCTTC.

J is TRBJ1-4 and V is TRBV7-2, with 7 bases aligning to TRBD1. Unmatched junction bases numbered 6, after V lost 5 bases and J lost 15 bases. Looked up from germline, CDR1 is SGHTA and CDR2 is FQGNSA. This CDR3 has 11 residues. The CDR3 nucleotides read TGTGCCAGCAGCCCAGACAGGGTTTTGTTTTTT. It translates to CASSPDRVLFF.

The V gene is TRBV18, the J gene TRBJ2-1; 7 nucleotides agree with TRBD2. After removal of 5 bases from V and 3 bases from J, the junction contained 7 bases not matched to a gene. The CDR3 contains 15 residues. Per the germline V gene, CDR1 is KGHSH and CDR2 is LQKENI. The CDR3 here is CASSGSLADYNEQFF. CDR3 coding DNA: TGTGCCAGCTCAGGCTCGCTAGCGGACTACAATGAGCAGTTCTTC.

The CDR3 DNA is TGTGCCACCAGCAGAGATCGAGGGAGCACTGAAGCTTTCTTT. It yields the protein CATSRDRGSTEAFF. V is TRBV15 and J is TRBJ1-1; D remains unclear. V gave up 0 bases and J gave up 4 bases, with 9 bases separating them. Germline V gene lookup returns CDR1 LNHNV and CDR2 YYDKDF (reference sequence). The CDR3 runs to 14 residues.

The chain links TRBV6-5 to TRBJ2-5, with a weak D call TRBD1 (8 bases). Trimming pared 8 bases from V and 2 bases from J, leaving 15 bases between. Germline loops: CDR1 MNHEY, CDR2 SVGAGI. The CDR3 is 14 amino acids. CDR3 sequence: CASGTGGLQETQYF. In DNA form, the CDR3 reads TGTGCCAGCGGCACAGGGGGACTACAAGAGACCCAGTACTTC.

The chain carries TRBV6-5 and TRBJ2-1; D uncertain. Trimming removed 6 bases from V and 4 bases from J, with 4 bases in between. The length of the CDR3 is 11 residues. Per the germline V gene, CDR1 is MNHEY and CDR2 is SVGAGI. This chain's CDR3 is CASRLYNEQFF. CDR3 DNA: TGTGCCAGCAGACTATACAATGAGCAGTTCTTC.

This chain uses TRBV29-1 with TRBJ2-3, with 8 bases aligning to TRBD2. CDR3 size: 14 residues. The germline CDR1 and CDR2 sequences are SQVTM and ANQGSEA. With 2 bases clipped from V and 5 bases from J, the junction kept 6 bases outside the gene matches. The CDR3 region has the DNA TGCAGCGTTGAAAGCGGGAGCAGGGTAGATACGCAGTATTTT. Residues: CSVESGSRVDTQYF.

The V call is TRBV6-2 or TRBV6-3, the J call TRBJ1-5; no definite D call. The CDR3 consists of 19 residues. Germline CDR1 and CDR2: MNHEY and SVGEGT. Trimming removed 2 bases from V and 1 base from J, with 21 bases in between. The CDR3 DNA sequence: TGTGCCAGCAGTTACACTACGGGAGCCTCAAGCCGAAGCAATCAGCCCCAGCATTTT. Translated: CASSYTTGASSRSNQPQHF.

V gene TRBV29-1 combines with J gene TRBJ2-3; 11 bases are shared with TRBD2. J gave up 6 bases and V 6 bases, and 8 bases lay outside the gene matches. Per the germline V gene, CDR1 is SQVTM and CDR2 is ANQGSEA. This CDR3 spans 14 amino acids. The CDR3 loop is CSVFLAGGSDTQYF. Here the CDR3 DNA reads TGCAGCGTGTTCCTAGCGGGAGGTTCGGATACGCAGTATTTT.

V and J are TRBV9 and TRBJ1-1; 7 bases match TRBD1. This CDR3 spans 18 amino acids. The V segment lost 3 bases and the J segment 0 bases; nucleotides outside the gene matches: 14. Germline values: CDR1 SGDLS, CDR2 YYNGEE. The CDR3 loop reads CASSAGDSGTNMNTEAFF. Here the CDR3 DNA reads TGTGCCAGCAGCGCGGGGGACAGCGGAACAAATATGAACACTGAAGCTTTCTTT.

V gene TRBV24-1 combines with J gene TRBJ1-3; no clear D gene. Germline CDR1 is KGHDR and CDR2 is SFDVKD. This CDR3 region has 15 residues. The germline V and J ends were trimmed by 4 bases and 0 bases, with 9 bases remaining between them. The CDR3 region has the DNA TGTGCCACCAGTGACCCGCGCGGCTCTGGAAACACCATATATTTT. This codes for CATSDPRGSGNTIYF.

This chain uses TRBV6-4 with TRBJ2-1; D might be TRBD2 (6 bases). The length of the CDR3 is 14 residues. V was pared by 0 bases and J by 7 bases, with 10 bases between. Germline V lookup: CDR1 MRHNA, CDR2 SNTAGT. The CDR3 nucleotides read TGTGCCAGCAGTGACTCGACTGCGGGGAATGAGCAGTTCTTC. This gives the protein CASSDSTAGNEQFF.

The rearrangement joins TRBV5-1 to TRBJ2-5; the match to TRBD1 covers 8 bases. CDR1 is SGHRS, CDR2 YFSETQ, per germline. After removal of 3 bases from V and 4 bases from J, the junction contained 5 bases not matched to a gene. This CDR3 region has 14 residues. CDR3 residues: CASSSQTGAETQYF. CDR3 DNA: TGCGCCAGCAGCTCCCAGACAGGGGCAGAGACCCAGTACTTC.

The chain is built from TRBV30 and TRBJ2-5; D is perhaps TRBD1 (5 bases). The germline gives CDR1 GTSNPN, CDR2 SVGIG (reference sequence). Between the trimmed V and J ends, which lost 0 bases and 3 bases, there was a span of 8 bases. This CDR3 contains 13 residues. CDR3 amino acids: CAWSVLREETQYF. DNA of the CDR3: TGTGCCTGGAGTGTACTCAGGGAAGAGACCCAGTACTTC.

The V and J genes are TRBV2 and TRBJ1-2; 9 nucleotides agree with TRBD1. This CDR3 contains 13 residues. With V trimmed by 6 bases and J by 5 bases, 4 bases remained unmatched. The germline V gene encodes CDR1 SNHLY and CDR2 FYNNEI. The CDR3 bases are TGTGCCAGCAGGACAGGGGGGAAGTATGGCTACACCTTC. This sequence encodes CASRTGGKYGYTF.

This chain connects TRBV28 to TRBJ1-5, with a tentative D call TRBD1 (5 bases). V lost 2 bases and J lost 6, with 11 bases in between. Per germline, CDR1 MDHEN and CDR2 SYDVKM. The CDR3 consists of 14 residues. The CDR3 bases are TGTGCCAGCAGTTTAGCAGGGAACGGTCAGCCCCAGCATTTT. Protein product: CASSLAGNGQPQHF.

The chain is built from TRBV12-3 or TRBV12-4 and TRBJ1-2; unclear D gene. The CDR3 length is 11 residues. V lost 4 bases and J lost 4, with 4 bases in between. CDR3 in DNA: TGTGCCAGCAGTTACAGCTATGGCTACACCTTC. It encodes CASSYSYGYTF.

V is TRBV19 and J is TRBJ2-1; D may be TRBD1 (5 bases). The CDR3 covers 16 residues. Germline V lookup: CDR1 LNHDA, CDR2 SQIVND (reference sequence). V shed 3 bases and J shed 2 bases, with 14 bases lying between them. CDR3 DNA: TGTGCCAGTAGTATTATTGGAGACAGAACCTACAATGAGCAGTTCTTC. This translates into CASSIIGDRTYNEQFF.

The V gene is TRBV6-6, the J gene TRBJ2-7; tentatively, D is TRBD2 (5 bases). CDR3 length equals 13 residues. The germline V gene encodes CDR1 MNHNY and CDR2 SVGAGI (reference sequence). Trimming took off 6 bases at V and 4 bases at J, with 13 bases between the two ends. The CDR3 here is CASSPELGYEQYF. CDR3 DNA: TGTGCCAGCAGCCCTGAACTAGGGTACGAGCAGTACTTC.

About this clone: At one end the junction does not follow the germline gene, possibly because of a read error. The chain employs TRBV28 and TRBJ1-2; the match to TRBD1 covers 7 bases. CDR1 and CDR2 (germline): MDHEN, SYDVKM. CDR3 length equals 14 residues. In nucleotides, the CDR3 is TGTGCCAGCAGAAGCGAAACAACGGGACAGAACCAGAGCTTC. This translates into CASRSETTGQNQSF.

The rearrangement links TRBV20-1 to TRBJ1-2; tentative D call: TRBD1 (6 bases). CDR3 length: 11 residues. The V end lost 8 bases, the J end lost 4 bases, and 11 bases lay between the germline ends. Germline loops: CDR1 DFQATT, CDR2 SNEGSKA (reference sequence). The CDR3 region has the DNA TGCAGTACGGACAGTTTCTATGGCTACACCTTC. It codes for CSTDSFYGYTF.

V gene TRBV6-1 combines with J gene TRBJ2-1, with 11 bases lining up with TRBD2. V was pared by 6 bases and J by 4 bases, with 5 bases of the junction left unmatched. This CDR3 has 15 amino acids. CDR1 MNHNS and CDR2 SASEGT come from the germline V gene. The CDR3 nucleotides read TGTGCCAGCAGACCCGGGACTAGCGGATACAATGAGCAGTTCTTC. Translated: CASRPGTSGYNEQFF.

This clone was observed a single time. The rearrangement uses TRBV9 and TRBJ1-5; D remains ambiguous. Trimming left V 4 bases short and J 6 bases short, with 17 bases between. The CDR3 is made up of 15 amino acids. Germline values: CDR1 SGDLS, CDR2 YYNGEE. The CDR3 DNA sequence: TGTGCCAGCAGCTCTGATTTAGGTGGCGGTCAGCCCCAGCATTTT. It specifies CASSSDLGGGQPQHF.

The chain recombines TRBV27 with TRBJ2-1; 7 bases map to TRBD2. Per germline, CDR1 MNHEY and CDR2 SMNVEV (reference sequence). There are 19 residues in the CDR3. The junction had 16 bases not matched to a gene; V was cut back by 2 bases and J by 3 bases. The CDR3 spells CASSLAFGSWREIYNEQFF. For the CDR3, the DNA is TGTGCCAGCAGTTTAGCCTTCGGGTCGTGGCGGGAGATCTACAATGAGCAGTTCTTC.

The chain couples TRBV6-5 to TRBJ1-4; 7 bases are shared with TRBD1. The CDR3 runs 15 residues. V was clipped by 7 bases and J by 8 bases; unmatched bases: 13. Germline lookup yields CDR1 MNHEY and CDR2 SVGAGI. The CDR3 nucleotides read TGTGCCAGCACCTTATCCGGGACAGTGGGGGAAAAACTGTTTTTT. It specifies CASTLSGTVGEKLFF.

The V and J genes are TRBV7-2 and TRBJ2-1; 10 positions agree with TRBD2. The CDR3 has 15 amino acids. V was clipped by 0 bases and J by 7 bases; unmatched bases: 3. Germline V lookup: CDR1 SGHTA, CDR2 FQGNSA. CDR3 sequence reads: CASSLASGRSNEQFF. CDR3 nucleotide sequence: TGTGCCAGCAGCTTAGCTAGCGGGAGGTCAAATGAGCAGTTCTTC.

V is TRBV2 and J is TRBJ1-5; tentatively, D is TRBD1 (6 bases). The germline V and J ends were trimmed by 2 bases and 6 bases, with 11 bases remaining between them. The CDR3 has 14 amino acids. In germline, CDR1 is SNHLY, CDR2 FYNNEI. This CDR3 reads CASSESQGTQPQHF. The CDR3 DNA sequence: TGTGCCAGCAGTGAAAGCCAGGGGACTCAGCCCCAGCATTTT.

The rearrangement uses TRBV19 and TRBJ1-3; a possible D gene is TRBD1 (6 bases). V was clipped by 2 bases and J by 4 bases, with 12 bases between them. The CDR3 covers 15 residues. Germline V gene sequence: CDR1 LNHDA, CDR2 SQIVND (reference sequence). As DNA, the CDR3 is TGTGCCAGTAGTATATCGGGGGGCTCCGGAAACACCATATATTTT. It codes for CASSISGGSGNTIYF.